These 21 T cell receptor beta chains were sequenced from one sample in a study of T cells expressing NK-cell markers. Using the 5' RACE reads, TCRdb records one entry per CDR3 protein without DNA. This sample's table has 500,000 to 700,000 distinct CDR3 sequences. The sequenced material came from blood T cells: a sorted CD56 or NKG2C T cell subset, CD4+ or CD8+ T cells, or bulk PBMC T cells (not recorded which). The source is a man aged 18 to 35 in good health.

The chain links TRBV10-3 to TRBJ2-5; TCRdb picks TRBD1, but there is no DNA to check that call. Germline V gives CDR1 ENHRY, CDR2 SYGVKD. CDR3 length: 14 residues. CDR3 sequence: CAISAGPDEETQYF.

The rearrangement links TRBV12-3 or TRBV12-4 to TRBJ1-1; lacking DNA, the TRBD1 call made by TCRdb goes unchecked. The CDR3 contains 14 residues. The chain's CDR3 is CASSLGDRVFGAFF.

The V call is TRBV6-5, the J call TRBJ2-5; the TCRdb call, TRBD1, lacks DNA for checking. The CDR3 runs 16 residues. Looked up from germline, CDR1 is MNHEY and CDR2 is SVGAGI. Here the CDR3 reads CASSYRDRGGGETQYF.

V usage is TRBV7-3 and J usage is TRBJ2-1; the D call of TRBD1 rests on TCRdb alone, since no DNA is present to check it. The CDR3 consists of 16 residues. Germline values: CDR1 SGHTA, CDR2 FQGTGA. The CDR3: CASSSGPGQGSREQFF.

The chain is built from TRBV5-1 and TRBJ2-2; the TCRdb D gene call, TRBD2, has no DNA to confirm it. Germline V gene sequence: CDR1 SGHRS, CDR2 YFSETQ. This CDR3 has 19 residues. This CDR3 reads CASSWGGLAATHPPGELFF.

The chain employs TRBV4-1 and TRBJ1-2. Germline V gives CDR1 MGHRA, CDR2 YSYEKL. This CDR3 comprises 16 residues. CDR3 region: CASSQGRDFNNYGYTF.

The chain recombines TRBV29-1 with TRBJ2-7; TCRdb's D call of TRBD1 is untestable without DNA. This CDR3 region has 12 residues. Germline V lookup: CDR1 SQVTM, CDR2 ANQGSEA. Here the CDR3 reads CSVDFGAVEQYF.

The chain employs TRBV12-3 or TRBV12-4 and TRBJ2-7. This CDR3 has 14 amino acids. The CDR3 loop is CASSLGLQVYEQYF.

This sequence joins TRBV5-1 and TRBJ2-5; TCRdb's assignment of TRBD2 cannot be checked, as there is no DNA. In germline, CDR1 is SGHRS, CDR2 YFSETQ. There are 13 residues in the CDR3. CDR3 region: CASSLSGKQTQYF.

The CDR3 here is CASRLHLQNGPYEQYF. The chain combines TRBV6-2 or TRBV6-3 with TRBJ2-7. Germline lookup yields CDR1 MNHEY and CDR2 SVGEGT. This CDR3 comprises 16 residues.

The J gene is TRBJ2-1, the V gene TRBV20-1; the TRBD2 assignment by TCRdb is unverifiable without DNA. CDR1 DFQATT and CDR2 SNEGSKA come from the germline V gene (reference sequence). The CDR3 sequence is 16 residues long. CDR3 in amino acids: CSAKWTMGEGNNEQFF.

The chain recombines TRBV5-1 with TRBJ2-5; TCRdb returns TRBD1, unconfirmable since there is no DNA. The CDR3 covers 16 residues. The germline CDR1 and CDR2 sequences are SGHRS and YFSETQ. The CDR3 sequence is CASSLGTGGEWETQYF.

This rearrangement joins TRBV12-3 or TRBV12-4 to TRBJ2-1; TCRdb selects TRBD1, and the lack of DNA leaves this call unchecked. The length of the CDR3 is 16 residues. Here the CDR3 reads CASWGSAGNSYNEQFF.

The chain couples TRBV6-1 to TRBJ2-1; TCRdb designates TRBD1, a call that cannot be tested without DNA. The CDR3 has 15 residues. The germline CDR1 and CDR2 sequences are MNHNS and SASEGT. The CDR3 loop reads CASSGLGTGINEQFF.

This CDR3 reads CASSGVGQNIQYF. This chain links TRBV25-1 with TRBJ2-4; TCRdb designates TRBD1, a call that cannot be tested without DNA. CDR1 MGHDK and CDR2 SYGVNS come from the germline V gene. This CDR3 has 13 residues.

The genes are TRBV12-3 or TRBV12-4 and TRBJ2-2; TCRdb's D gene call, TRBD2, goes unchecked for lack of DNA. This CDR3 contains 13 residues. The CDR3 sequence: CASHSGGTGELFF.

This sequence joins TRBV12-3 or TRBV12-4 and TRBJ1-3; there is no DNA to check the TCRdb D call of TRBD1. The CDR3 runs 16 residues. This chain's CDR3 is CASSLYRGLAGNTIYF.

The gene calls are TRBV7-2 and TRBJ1-3. Germline V CDR1 and CDR2: SGHTA, FQGNSA. The CDR3 is 15 amino acids. CDR3 loop: CASSLEPGSGNTIYF. Full variable domain (missing parts from reference TRBV7-2 and TRBJ1-3): GAGVSQSPSNKVTEKGKDVELRCDPISGHTALYWYRQSLGQGLEFLIYFQGNSAPDKSGLPSDRFSAERTGGSVSTLTIQRTQQEDSAVYLCASSLEPGSGNTIYFGEGSWLTVV.

The chain combines TRBV7-3 with TRBJ1-2; the D gene TCRdb calls, TRBD1, cannot be checked with no DNA. The germline gives CDR1 SGHTA, CDR2 FQGTGA. This CDR3 is built from 13 residues. CDR3 in amino acids: CASQGAIHYGYTF.

CDR3 loop: CATSDLQEGTQYF. The chain couples TRBV24-1 to TRBJ2-5; TCRdb calls TRBD2, which cannot be checked without DNA. The CDR3 runs 13 residues. The V gene's germline CDR1 is KGHDR and CDR2 SFDVKD.

J is TRBJ1-2 and V is TRBV6-6. The germline CDR1 and CDR2 sequences are MNHNY and SVGAGI (reference sequence). The CDR3 runs 12 residues. CDR3 sequence reads: CASSYREGGYTF.